This T cell receptor beta chain was sequenced in a study of T cell responses to AZD1222 COVID-19 vaccine. Study results and limitations: All repertoire sampling was performed exclusively after the peak T cell response.

Of note for this clone: No antigen is known for it.

Trimming cost V 5 bases and J 1 base, with 12 bases left between them. Germline V gene lookup returns CDR1 LNHDA and CDR2 SQIVND (reference sequence). CDR3 length: 14 residues. Here immunoSEQ multiplex PCR was the method, and the copy in TCRdb shows in-frame clones only, minus some. The table lists 90,000 to 120,000 clones, approximately 90% of them singletons, with roughly 5% in the top ten. The sequence derives from an adult who received the AZD1222 COVID-19 vaccine. V usage is TRBV19 and J usage is TRBJ2-7; D might be TRBD1 (6 bases). The sample here was peripheral blood, taken 28 days after the second AZD1222 dose. CDR3 nucleotide sequence: TGTGCCAGTAGTCCAGGGGCGGTGTCCTACGAGCAGTACTTC. Translation gives CASSPGAVSYEQYF.